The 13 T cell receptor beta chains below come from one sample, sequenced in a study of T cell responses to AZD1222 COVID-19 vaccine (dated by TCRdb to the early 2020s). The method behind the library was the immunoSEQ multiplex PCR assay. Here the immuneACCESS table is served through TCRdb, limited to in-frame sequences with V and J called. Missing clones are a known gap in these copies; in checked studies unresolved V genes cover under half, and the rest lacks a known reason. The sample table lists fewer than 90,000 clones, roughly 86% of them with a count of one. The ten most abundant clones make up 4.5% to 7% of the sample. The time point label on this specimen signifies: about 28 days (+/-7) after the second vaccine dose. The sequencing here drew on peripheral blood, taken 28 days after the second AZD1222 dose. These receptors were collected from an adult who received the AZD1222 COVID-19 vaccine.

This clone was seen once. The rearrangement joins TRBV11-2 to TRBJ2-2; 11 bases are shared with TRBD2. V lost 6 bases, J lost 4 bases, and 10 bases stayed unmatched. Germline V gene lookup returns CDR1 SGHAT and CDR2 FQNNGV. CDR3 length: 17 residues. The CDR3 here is CASRPTSGRRSTGELFF. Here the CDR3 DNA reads TGTGCCAGCAGACCTACTAGCGGGAGACGGTCCACCGGGGAGCTGTTTTTT. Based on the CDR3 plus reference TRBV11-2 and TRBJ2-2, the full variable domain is EAGVAQSPRYKIIEKRQSVAFWCNPISGHATLYWYQQILGQGPKLLIQFQNNGVVDDSQLPKDRFSAERLKGVDSTLKIQPAKLEDSAVYLCASRPTSGRRSTGELFFGEGSRLTVL.

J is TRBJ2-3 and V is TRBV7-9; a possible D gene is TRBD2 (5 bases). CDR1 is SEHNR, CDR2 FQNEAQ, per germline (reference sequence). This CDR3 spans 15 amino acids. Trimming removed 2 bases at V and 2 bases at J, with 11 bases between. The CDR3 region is CASSLRTGLTDTQYF. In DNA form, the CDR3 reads TGTGCCAGCAGCTTAAGGACTGGACTCACAGATACGCAGTATTTT.

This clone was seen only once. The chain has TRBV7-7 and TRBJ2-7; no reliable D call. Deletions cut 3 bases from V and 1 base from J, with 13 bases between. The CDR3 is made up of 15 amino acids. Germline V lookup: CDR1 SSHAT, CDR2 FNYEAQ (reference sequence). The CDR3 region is CASSFVPGPSYEQYF. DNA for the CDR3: TGTGCCAGCAGCTTTGTGCCGGGCCCGTCCTACGAGCAGTACTTC.

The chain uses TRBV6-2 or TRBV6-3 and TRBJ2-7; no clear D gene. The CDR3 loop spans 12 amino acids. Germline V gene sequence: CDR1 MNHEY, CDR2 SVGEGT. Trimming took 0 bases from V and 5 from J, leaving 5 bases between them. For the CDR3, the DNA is TGTGCCAGCAGTTACTCTGGGGACGAGCAGTACTTC. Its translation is CASSYSGDEQYF.

This chain's CDR3 is CASSDDYGYTF. CDR3 coding DNA: TGTGCCAGCAGTGACGACTATGGCTACACCTTC. The chain recombines TRBV6-4 with TRBJ1-2; D gene unclear. The V and J ends lost 2 bases and 3 bases respectively, with 1 base between them. CDR1 MRHNA and CDR2 SNTAGT come from the germline V gene. The CDR3 sequence is 11 residues long.

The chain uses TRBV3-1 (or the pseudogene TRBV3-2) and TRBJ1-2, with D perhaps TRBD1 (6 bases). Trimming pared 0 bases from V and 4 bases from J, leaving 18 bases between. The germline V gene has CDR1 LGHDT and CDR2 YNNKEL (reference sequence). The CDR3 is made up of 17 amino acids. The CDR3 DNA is TGTGCCAGCAGCCAAGATCTTGGGGCAGGGGAGGGCTATGGCTACACCTTC. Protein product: CASSQDLGAGEGYGYTF.

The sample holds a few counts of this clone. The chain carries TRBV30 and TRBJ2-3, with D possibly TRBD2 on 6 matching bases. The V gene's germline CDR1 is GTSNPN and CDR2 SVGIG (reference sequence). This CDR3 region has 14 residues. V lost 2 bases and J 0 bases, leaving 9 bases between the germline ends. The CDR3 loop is CAWSRGTSTDTQYF. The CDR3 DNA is TGTGCCTGGAGTCGGGGGACTAGCACAGATACGCAGTATTTT.

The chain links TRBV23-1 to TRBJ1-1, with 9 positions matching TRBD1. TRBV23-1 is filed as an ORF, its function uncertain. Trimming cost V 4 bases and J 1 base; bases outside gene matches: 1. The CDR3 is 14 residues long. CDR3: CASSRDRENTEAFF. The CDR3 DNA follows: TGCGCCAGCAGTCGGGACAGGGAGAACACTGAAGCTTTCTTT.

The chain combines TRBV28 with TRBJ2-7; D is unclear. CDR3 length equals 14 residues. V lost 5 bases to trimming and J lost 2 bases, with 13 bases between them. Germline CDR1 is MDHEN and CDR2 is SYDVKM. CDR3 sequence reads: CASSPFRHAYEQYF. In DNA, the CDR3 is TGTGCCAGCAGTCCCTTCCGCCACGCCTACGAGCAGTACTTC.

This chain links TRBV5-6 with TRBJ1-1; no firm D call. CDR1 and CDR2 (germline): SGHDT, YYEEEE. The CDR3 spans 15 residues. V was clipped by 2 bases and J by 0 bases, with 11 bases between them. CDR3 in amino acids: CASSFTQWVNTEAFF. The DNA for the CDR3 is TGTGCCAGCAGCTTCACCCAATGGGTGAACACTGAAGCTTTCTTT. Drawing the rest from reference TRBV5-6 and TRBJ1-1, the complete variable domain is DAGVTQSPTHLIKTRGQQVTLRCSPKSGHDTVSWYQQALGQGPQFIFQYYEEEERQRGNFPDRFSGHQFPNYSSELNVNALLLGDSALYLCASSFTQWVNTEAFFGQGTRLTVV.

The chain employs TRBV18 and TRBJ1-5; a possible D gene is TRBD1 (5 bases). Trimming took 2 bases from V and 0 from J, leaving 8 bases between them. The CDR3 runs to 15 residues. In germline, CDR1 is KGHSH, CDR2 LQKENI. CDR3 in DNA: TGTGCCAGCTCACCATATGGGGGTAGCAATCAGCCCCAGCATTTT. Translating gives CASSPYGGSNQPQHF. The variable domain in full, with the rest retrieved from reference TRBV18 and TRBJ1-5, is NAGVMQNPRHLVRRRGQEARLRCSPMKGHSHVYWYRQLPEEGLKFMVYLQKENIIDESGMPKERFSAEFPKEGPSILRIQQVVRGDSAAYFCASSPYGGSNQPQHFGDGTRLSIL.

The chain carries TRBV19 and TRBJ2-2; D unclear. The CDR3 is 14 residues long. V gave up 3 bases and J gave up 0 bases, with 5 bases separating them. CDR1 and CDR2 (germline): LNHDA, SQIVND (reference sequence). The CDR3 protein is CASSIFSNTGELFF. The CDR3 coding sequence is TGTGCCAGTAGTATTTTCTCGAACACCGGGGAGCTGTTTTTT.

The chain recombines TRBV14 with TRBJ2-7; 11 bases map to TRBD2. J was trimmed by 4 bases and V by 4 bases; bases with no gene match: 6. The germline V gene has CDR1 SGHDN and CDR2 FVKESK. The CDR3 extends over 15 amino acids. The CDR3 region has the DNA TGTGCCAGCAGCCCACCGGGACTAGCGGCGTACGAGCAGTACTTC. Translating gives CASSPPGLAAYEQYF. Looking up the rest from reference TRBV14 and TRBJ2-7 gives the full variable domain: EAGVTQFPSHSVIEKGQTVTLRCDPISGHDNLYWYRRVMGKEIKFLLHFVKESKQDESGMPNNRFLAERTGGTYSTLKVQPAELEDSGVYFCASSPPGLAAYEQYFGPGTRLTVT.